These 12 T cell receptor beta chains were sequenced from one sample in a study of regulatory T cells in long-lasting Graves disease (dated by TCRdb to the early 2020s). The sample's time point, from its label and the paper: newly diagnosed GD, antithyroid drugs for less than 3 months. RNA was extracted from PBMCs in TRIzol for both TCR sequencing and RNA sequencing. Library preparation used multiplex PCR. Sequencing relied on an Illumina HiSeq 4000. iRepertoire HTBI primers and Arm-PCR amplification of CDR3 regions were used to construct TCR beta libraries. Starting from the raw public reads, TCRdb applied fastp trimming at Q25, assembled clones with MiXCR and retained in-frame beta chains. Entries that share a CDR3 protein sequence are merged under the most common genes and DNA. The sample contains 600,000 to 650,000 distinct CDR3 sequences, roughly 15% of them found a single time. The leading ten clones occupy 15% to 20% of the sample.

Another study also made use of these data, one on T cells in Graves' hyperthyroidism and ophthalmopathy.

The specimen was peripheral blood mononuclear cells (PBMCs), collected at new diagnosis, from a patient treated with antithyroid drugs. These receptors all come from a woman in her 30s with Graves disease. Donor details come from another sample of the same person, matched by shared clones.

This clonotype has a count of ten or more. The rearrangement links TRBV6-1 to TRBJ1-1, with 7 bases matching TRBD1. The CDR3 consists of 14 residues. The V gene's germline CDR1 is MNHNS and CDR2 SASEGT. V lost 8 bases and J lost 8; bases outside the gene matches: 14. The CDR3 here is CASRGGGFGGEAFF. CDR3 nucleotides: TGTGCCAGCCGTGGAGGGGGCTTTGGGGGGGAAGCTTTCTTT.

The chain carries TRBV20-1 and TRBJ1-6; D unresolved. V shed 3 bases and J shed 7 bases, with 16 bases lying between them. The germline V gene encodes CDR1 DFQATT and CDR2 SNEGSKA (reference sequence). This CDR3 region has 15 residues. CDR3 DNA sequence: TGCAGTGCTAGCTCTATCGGGAGCGACAATTCACCCCTCCACTTT. This encodes CSASSIGSDNSPLHF.

This clonotype was observed many times. The chain combines TRBV6-2 or TRBV6-3 with TRBJ2-5; either TRBD1 or TRBD2 may supply D (5 bases each). This CDR3 contains 15 residues. Trimming removed 0 bases at V and 5 bases at J, with 13 bases between. CDR1 and CDR2 from the germline V gene are MNHEY and SVGEGT. DNA for the CDR3: TGTGCCAGCAGTTACTCAGCAGGGTGGGGGGAGACCCAGTACTTC. This sequence encodes CASSYSAGWGETQYF.

The CDR3 region is CSARLGGRDKNIQYF. As DNA, the CDR3 is TGCAGTGCCAGGTTGGGGGGGCGAGACAAAAACATTCAGTACTTC. This chain links TRBV20-1 with TRBJ2-4; a possible D gene is TRBD2 (7 bases). The V gene lost 6 bases and the J gene lost 3 bases, with 18 bases spanning the gap. There are 15 residues in the CDR3. CDR1 and CDR2 (germline): DFQATT, SNEGSKA (reference sequence).

In its sample, this clonotype was seen many times. The chain couples TRBV28 to TRBJ2-4, with TRBD1 matching over 9 bases. Germline trimming cut 5 bases from V and 1 base from J; bases unmatched to any gene: 9. This CDR3 is built from 17 residues. Germline V lookup: CDR1 MDHEN, CDR2 SYDVKM. The CDR3 spells CASSPLQGAGAKNIQYF. In nucleotides, the CDR3 is TGTGCCAGCAGTCCCCTACAGGGGGCGGGGGCCAAAAACATTCAGTACTTC.

The sample holds a few counts of this clonotype. The chain employs TRBV12-3 or TRBV12-4 and TRBJ2-1, with 13 bases that match TRBD2. V was pared by 5 bases and J by 2 bases, with 3 bases of the junction left unmatched. The CDR3 covers 16 residues. CDR3 in amino acids: CASSKGLAGAYNEQFF. The DNA for the CDR3 is TGTGCCAGCAGTAAAGGACTAGCGGGAGCCTACAATGAGCAGTTCTTC.

A word on this clonotype: A much larger clone lies a single base off, so this may be a read error. The chain uses TRBV7-9 and TRBJ2-3, with 7 positions matching TRBD2. CDR3 length: 14 residues. Germline V gene lookup returns CDR1 SEHNR and CDR2 FQNEAQ (reference sequence). DNA of the CDR3: TGTGCCGGCAGCTTAGTAACGGGAGGCAATACGCAGTATTTT. Its translation: CAGSLVTGGNTQYF. Full variable domain (missing parts from reference TRBV7-9 and TRBJ2-3): DTGVSQNPRHKITKRGQNVTFRCDPISEHNRLYWYRQTLGQGPEFLTYFQNEAQLEKSRLLSDRFSAERPKGSFSTLEIQRTEQGDSAMYLCAGSLVTGGNTQYFGPGTRLTVL.

This clonotype was seen at least ten times. The chain links TRBV3-1 to TRBJ2-5; D is unclear. V was trimmed by 4 bases and J by 1 base, leaving 4 bases between them. Germline V gene lookup returns CDR1 LGHDT and CDR2 YNNKEL (reference sequence). The CDR3 has 12 amino acids. CDR3 in amino acids: CASSRLQETQYF. DNA of the CDR3: TGTGCCAGCAGCCGGCTCCAAGAGACCCAGTACTTC.

This clonotype was detected many times. This chain uses TRBV7-3 with TRBJ2-7, with unresolved D. With 0 bases removed from V and 5 bases from J, the gap between germline ends came to 5 bases. The CDR3 loop spans 12 amino acids. Germline V gene data show CDR1 as SGHTA and CDR2 as FQGTGA. The CDR3 DNA reads TGTGCCAGCAGCTTAACCCCGGACGAGCAGTACTTC. Translating gives CASSLTPDEQYF.

This clonotype was seen repeatedly, ten times or more. The V gene is TRBV27, the J gene TRBJ1-4; D ambiguous. CDR3 size: 19 residues. Per germline, CDR1 MNHEY and CDR2 SMNVEV (reference sequence). The V end was cut by 5 bases, the J end by 9 bases, with 31 bases between. CDR3 sequence (DNA): TGTGCCAGCAGTGCCGACTATAAGCCCCGGGCAGACACCCGGAAAAAACTGTTTTTT. Translating it yields CASSADYKPRADTRKKLFF.

The chain uses TRBV29-1 and TRBJ2-3; weak D call: TRBD1 (5 bases). The CDR3 loop spans 12 amino acids. The germline gives CDR1 SQVTM, CDR2 ANQGSEA. V shed 4 bases and J shed 4 bases, with 9 bases lying between them. The CDR3: CSVVGVADTQYF. For the CDR3, the DNA is TGCAGCGTTGTAGGGGTTGCAGATACGCAGTATTTT.

This clonotype was recorded many times. This chain links TRBV28 with TRBJ1-1, with 7 bases that match TRBD1. V shed 7 bases and J 1 base; nucleotides not matched to a gene: 9. The CDR3 is 15 residues long. Germline values: CDR1 MDHEN, CDR2 SYDVKM. The CDR3 is CASNPGTVRNTEAFF. DNA of the CDR3: TGTGCCAGCAACCCCGGGACAGTGCGGAACACTGAAGCTTTCTTT.